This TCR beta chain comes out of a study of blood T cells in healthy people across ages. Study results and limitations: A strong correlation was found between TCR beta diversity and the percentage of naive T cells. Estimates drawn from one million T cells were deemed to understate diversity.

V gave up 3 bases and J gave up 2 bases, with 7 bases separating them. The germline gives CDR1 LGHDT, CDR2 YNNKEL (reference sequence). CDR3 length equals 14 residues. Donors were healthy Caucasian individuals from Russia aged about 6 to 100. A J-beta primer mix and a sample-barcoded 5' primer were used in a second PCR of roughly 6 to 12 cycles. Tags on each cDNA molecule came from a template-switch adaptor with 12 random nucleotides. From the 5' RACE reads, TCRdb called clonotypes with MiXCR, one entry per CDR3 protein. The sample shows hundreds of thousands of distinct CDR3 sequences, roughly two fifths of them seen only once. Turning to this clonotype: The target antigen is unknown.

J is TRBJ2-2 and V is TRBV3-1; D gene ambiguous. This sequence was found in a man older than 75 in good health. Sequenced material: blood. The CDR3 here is CASSHLENTGELFF. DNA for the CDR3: TGTGCCAGCAGCCATTTGGAAAACACCGGGGAGCTGTTTTTT.